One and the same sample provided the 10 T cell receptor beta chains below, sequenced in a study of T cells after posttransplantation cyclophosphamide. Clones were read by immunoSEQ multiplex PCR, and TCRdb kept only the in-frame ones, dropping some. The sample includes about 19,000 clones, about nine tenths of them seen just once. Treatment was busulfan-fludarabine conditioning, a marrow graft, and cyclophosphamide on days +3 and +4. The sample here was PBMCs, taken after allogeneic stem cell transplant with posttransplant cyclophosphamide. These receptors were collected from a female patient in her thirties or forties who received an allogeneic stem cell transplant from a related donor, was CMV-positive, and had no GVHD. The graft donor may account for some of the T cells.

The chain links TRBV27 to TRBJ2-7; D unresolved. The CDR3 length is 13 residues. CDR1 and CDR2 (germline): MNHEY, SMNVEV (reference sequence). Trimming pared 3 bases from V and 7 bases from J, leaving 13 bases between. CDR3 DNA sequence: TGTGCCAGCAGTTTCTCCTCCACGGGTGAGCAGTACTTC. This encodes CASSFSSTGEQYF.

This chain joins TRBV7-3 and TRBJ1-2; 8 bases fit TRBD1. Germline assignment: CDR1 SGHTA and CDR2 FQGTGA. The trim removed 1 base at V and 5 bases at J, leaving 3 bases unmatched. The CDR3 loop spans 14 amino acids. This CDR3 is CASSLRGTGYGYTF. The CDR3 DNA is TGTGCCAGCAGCTTAAGGGGGACAGGTTATGGCTACACCTTC.

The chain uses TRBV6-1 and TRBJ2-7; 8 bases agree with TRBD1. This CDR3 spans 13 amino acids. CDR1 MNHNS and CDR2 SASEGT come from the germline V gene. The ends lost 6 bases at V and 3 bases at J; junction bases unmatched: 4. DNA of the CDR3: TGTGCCAGCAGACTGGGACAGGACTACGAGCAGTACTTC. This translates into CASRLGQDYEQYF.

The CDR3 region is CAWSRQGDQPQHF. The DNA of the CDR3 is TGTGCCTGGAGTAGACAGGGTGATCAGCCCCAGCATTTT. The rearrangement joins TRBV30 to TRBJ1-5, with 7 bases that match TRBD1. V lost 2 bases to trimming and J lost 5 bases; unmatched junction nucleotides: 3. CDR3 length equals 13 residues. Germline V gene data show CDR1 as GTSNPN and CDR2 as SVGIG (reference sequence). Full variable domain (remainder filled in from reference TRBV30 and TRBJ1-5): SQTIHQWPATLVQPVGSPLSLECTVEGTSNPNLYWYRQAAGRGLQLLFYSVGIGQISSEVPQNLSASRPQDRQFILSSKKLLLSDSGFYLCAWSRQGDQPQHFGDGTRLSIL.

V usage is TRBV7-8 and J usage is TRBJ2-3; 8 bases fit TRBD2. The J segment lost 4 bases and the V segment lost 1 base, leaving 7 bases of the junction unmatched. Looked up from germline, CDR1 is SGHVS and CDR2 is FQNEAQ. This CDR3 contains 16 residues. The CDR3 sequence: CASSLVREGFPDTQYF. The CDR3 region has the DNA TGTGCCAGCAGCTTAGTTCGGGAGGGCTTCCCAGATACGCAGTATTTT.

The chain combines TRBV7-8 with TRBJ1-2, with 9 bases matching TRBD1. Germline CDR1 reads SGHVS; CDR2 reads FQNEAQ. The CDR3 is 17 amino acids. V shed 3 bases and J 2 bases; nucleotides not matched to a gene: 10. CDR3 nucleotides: TGTGCCAGCAGCTTCCGCGGGACAGGGAAGGACAACTATGGCTACACCTTC. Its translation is CASSFRGTGKDNYGYTF. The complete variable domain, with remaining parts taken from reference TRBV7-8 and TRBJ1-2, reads GAGVSQSPRYKVAKRGQDVALRCDPISGHVSLFWYQQALGQGPEFLTYFQNEAQLDKSGLPSDRFFAERPEGSVSTLKIQRTQQEDSAVYLCASSFRGTGKDNYGYTFGSGTRLTVV.

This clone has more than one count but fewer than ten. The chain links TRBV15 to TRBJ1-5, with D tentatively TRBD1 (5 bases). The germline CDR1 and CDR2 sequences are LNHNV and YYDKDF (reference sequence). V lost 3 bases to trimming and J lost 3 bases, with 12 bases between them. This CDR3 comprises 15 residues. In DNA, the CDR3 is TGTGCCACCAGCAGGGAGGGACGGTTCAATCAGCCCCAGCATTTT. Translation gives CATSREGRFNQPQHF.

The CDR3 is CASSGGWLAGGFYTGELFF. CDR3 DNA: TGTGCCAGCAGCGGTGGTTGGCTAGCGGGAGGCTTTTACACCGGGGAGCTGTTTTTT. The J gene is TRBJ2-2, the V gene TRBV9, with TRBD2 matching over 11 bases. Germline CDR1 and CDR2: SGDLS and YYNGEE. This CDR3 comprises 19 residues. J was trimmed by 3 bases and V by 3 bases; bases with no gene match: 13.

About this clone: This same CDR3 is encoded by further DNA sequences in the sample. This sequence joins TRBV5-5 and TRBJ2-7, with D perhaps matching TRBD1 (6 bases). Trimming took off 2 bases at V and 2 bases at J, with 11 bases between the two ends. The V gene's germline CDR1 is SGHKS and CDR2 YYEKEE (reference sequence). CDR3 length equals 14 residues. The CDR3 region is CASSLTGKAYEQYF. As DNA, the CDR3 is TGTGCCAGCAGCTTAACAGGGAAGGCCTACGAGCAGTACTTC.

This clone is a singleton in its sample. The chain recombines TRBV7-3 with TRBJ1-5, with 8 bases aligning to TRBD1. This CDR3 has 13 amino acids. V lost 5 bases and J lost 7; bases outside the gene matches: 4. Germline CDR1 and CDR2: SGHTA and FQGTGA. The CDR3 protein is CASSPTGDQPQHF. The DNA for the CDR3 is TGTGCCAGCAGCCCGACAGGGGACCAGCCCCAGCATTTT.